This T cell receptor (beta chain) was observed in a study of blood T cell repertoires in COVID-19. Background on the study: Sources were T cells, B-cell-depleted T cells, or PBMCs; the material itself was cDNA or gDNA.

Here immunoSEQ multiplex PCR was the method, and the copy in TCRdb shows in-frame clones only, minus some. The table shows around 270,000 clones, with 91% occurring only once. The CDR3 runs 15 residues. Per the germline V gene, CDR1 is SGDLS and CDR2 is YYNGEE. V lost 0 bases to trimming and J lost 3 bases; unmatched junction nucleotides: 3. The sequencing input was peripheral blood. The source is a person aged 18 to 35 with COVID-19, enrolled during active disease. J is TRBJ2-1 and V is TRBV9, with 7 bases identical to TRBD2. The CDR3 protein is CASSVEWEGYNEQFF. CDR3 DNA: TGTGCCAGCAGCGTAGAATGGGAGGGCTACAATGAGCAGTTCTTC.